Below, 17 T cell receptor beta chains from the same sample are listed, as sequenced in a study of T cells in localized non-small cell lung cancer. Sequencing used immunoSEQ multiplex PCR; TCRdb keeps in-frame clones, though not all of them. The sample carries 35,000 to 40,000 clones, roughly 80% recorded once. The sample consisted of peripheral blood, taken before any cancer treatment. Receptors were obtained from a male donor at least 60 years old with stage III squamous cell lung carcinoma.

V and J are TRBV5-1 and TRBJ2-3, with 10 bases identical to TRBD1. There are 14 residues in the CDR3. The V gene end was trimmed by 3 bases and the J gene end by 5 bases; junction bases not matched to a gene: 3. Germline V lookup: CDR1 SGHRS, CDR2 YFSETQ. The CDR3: CASSSGQGEDTQYF. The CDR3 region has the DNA TGCGCCAGCAGCTCTGGACAGGGGGAAGATACGCAGTATTTT.

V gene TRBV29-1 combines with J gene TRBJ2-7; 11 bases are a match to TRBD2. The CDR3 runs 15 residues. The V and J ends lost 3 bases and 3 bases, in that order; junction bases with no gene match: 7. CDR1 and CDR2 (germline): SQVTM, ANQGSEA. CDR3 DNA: TGCAGCGTTGAGGGTAGCGGGGGGGGTTACTACGAGCAGTACTTC. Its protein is CSVEGSGGGYYEQYF.

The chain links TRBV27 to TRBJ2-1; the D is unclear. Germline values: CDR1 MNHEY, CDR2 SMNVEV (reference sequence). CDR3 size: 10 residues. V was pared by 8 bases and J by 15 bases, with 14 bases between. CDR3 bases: TGTGCCAGCGGGTGGGTACCCCGGTTCTTC. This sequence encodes CASGWVPRFF.

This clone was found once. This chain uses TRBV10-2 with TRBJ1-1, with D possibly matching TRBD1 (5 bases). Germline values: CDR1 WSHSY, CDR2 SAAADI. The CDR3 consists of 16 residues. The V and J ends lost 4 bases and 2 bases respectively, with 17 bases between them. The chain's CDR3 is CASSVLGAWDNTEAFF. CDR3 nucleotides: TGCGCCAGCAGTGTCCTCGGGGCCTGGGACAACACTGAAGCTTTCTTT.

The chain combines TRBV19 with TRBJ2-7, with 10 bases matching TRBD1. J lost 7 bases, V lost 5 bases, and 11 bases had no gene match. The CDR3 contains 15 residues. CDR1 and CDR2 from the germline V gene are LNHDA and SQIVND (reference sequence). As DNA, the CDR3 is TGTGCCAGTAGTCCTGCCGGGACAGGGGCCTTGGAGCAGTACTTC. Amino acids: CASSPAGTGALEQYF.

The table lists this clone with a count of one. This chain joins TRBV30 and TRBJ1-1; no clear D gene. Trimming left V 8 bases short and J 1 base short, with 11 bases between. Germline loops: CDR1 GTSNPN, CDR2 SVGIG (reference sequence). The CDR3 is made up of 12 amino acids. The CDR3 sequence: CALLVRNTEAFF. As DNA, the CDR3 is TGTGCCCTCCTGGTAAGGAACACTGAAGCTTTCTTT.

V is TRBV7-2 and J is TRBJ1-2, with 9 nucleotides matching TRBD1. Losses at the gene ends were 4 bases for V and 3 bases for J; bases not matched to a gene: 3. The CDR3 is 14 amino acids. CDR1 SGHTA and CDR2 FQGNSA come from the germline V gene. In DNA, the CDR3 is TGTGCCAGCAGCTCCCGACAGGGGGACTATGGCTACACCTTC. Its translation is CASSSRQGDYGYTF.

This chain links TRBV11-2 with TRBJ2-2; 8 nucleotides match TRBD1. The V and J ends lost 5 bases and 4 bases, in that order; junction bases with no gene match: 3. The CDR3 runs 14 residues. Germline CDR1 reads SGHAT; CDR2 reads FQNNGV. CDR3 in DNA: TGTGCCAGCAGCGGACAGGGACTCACCGGGGAGCTGTTTTTT. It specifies CASSGQGLTGELFF.

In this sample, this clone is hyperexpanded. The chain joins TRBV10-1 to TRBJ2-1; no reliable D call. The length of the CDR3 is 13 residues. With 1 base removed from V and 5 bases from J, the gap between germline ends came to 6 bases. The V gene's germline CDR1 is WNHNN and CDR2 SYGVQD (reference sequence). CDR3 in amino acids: CASSELEDNEQFF. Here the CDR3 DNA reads TGCGCCAGCAGTGAGTTAGAGGACAATGAGCAGTTCTTC.

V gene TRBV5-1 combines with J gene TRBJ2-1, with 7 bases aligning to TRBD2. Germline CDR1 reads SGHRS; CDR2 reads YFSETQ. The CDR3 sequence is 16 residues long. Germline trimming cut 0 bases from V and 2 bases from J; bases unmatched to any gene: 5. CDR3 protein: CASSLDPSGTYNEQFF. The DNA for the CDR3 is TGCGCCAGCAGCTTGGATCCTAGCGGCACCTACAATGAGCAGTTCTTC.

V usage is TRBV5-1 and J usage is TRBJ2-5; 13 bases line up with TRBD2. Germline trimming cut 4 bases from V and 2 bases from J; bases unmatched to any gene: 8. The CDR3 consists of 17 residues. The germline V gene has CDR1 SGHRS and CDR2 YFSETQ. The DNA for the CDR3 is TGCGCCAGCAGCGGTGGACTAGCGGGGGCTATACAAGAGACCCAGTACTTC. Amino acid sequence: CASSGGLAGAIQETQYF.

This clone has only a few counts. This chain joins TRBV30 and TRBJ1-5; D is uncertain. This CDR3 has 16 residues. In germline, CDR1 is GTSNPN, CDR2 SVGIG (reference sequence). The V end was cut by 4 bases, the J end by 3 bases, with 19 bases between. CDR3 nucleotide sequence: TGTGCCTGGAAGCCCCTCGGAGGGCTGGACAATCAGCCCCAGCATTTT. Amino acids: CAWKPLGGLDNQPQHF.

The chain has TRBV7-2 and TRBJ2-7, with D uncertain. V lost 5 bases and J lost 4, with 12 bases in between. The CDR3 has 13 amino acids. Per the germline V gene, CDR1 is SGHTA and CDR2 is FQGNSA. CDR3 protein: CASSPFRRYEQYF. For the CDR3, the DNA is TGTGCCAGCAGCCCTTTCAGACGTTACGAGCAGTACTTC. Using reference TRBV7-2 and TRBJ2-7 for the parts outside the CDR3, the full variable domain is GAGVSQSPSNKVTEKGKDVELRCDPISGHTALYWYRQSLGQGLEFLIYFQGNSAPDKSGLPSDRFSAERTGGSVSTLTIQRTQQEDSAVYLCASSPFRRYEQYFGPGTRLTVT.

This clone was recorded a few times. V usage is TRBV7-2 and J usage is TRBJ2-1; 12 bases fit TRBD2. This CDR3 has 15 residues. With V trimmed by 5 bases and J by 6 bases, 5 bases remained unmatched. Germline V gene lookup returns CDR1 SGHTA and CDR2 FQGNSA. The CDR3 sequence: CASSLETSGGNEQFF. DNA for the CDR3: TGTGCCAGCAGCCTAGAGACTAGCGGGGGCAATGAGCAGTTCTTC.

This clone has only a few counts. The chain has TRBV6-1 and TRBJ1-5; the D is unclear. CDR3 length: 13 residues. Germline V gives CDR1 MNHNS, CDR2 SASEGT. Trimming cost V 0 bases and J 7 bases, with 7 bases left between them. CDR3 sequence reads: CASSEAAGQPQHF. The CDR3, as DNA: TGTGCCAGCAGTGAAGCGGCTGGCCAGCCCCAGCATTTT.

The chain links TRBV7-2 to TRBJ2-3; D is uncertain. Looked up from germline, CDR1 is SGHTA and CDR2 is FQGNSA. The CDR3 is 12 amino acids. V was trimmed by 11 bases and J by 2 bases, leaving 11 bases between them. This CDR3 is CAARVSTDTQYF. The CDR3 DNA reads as TGTGCCGCTCGGGTCTCCACAGATACGCAGTATTTT.

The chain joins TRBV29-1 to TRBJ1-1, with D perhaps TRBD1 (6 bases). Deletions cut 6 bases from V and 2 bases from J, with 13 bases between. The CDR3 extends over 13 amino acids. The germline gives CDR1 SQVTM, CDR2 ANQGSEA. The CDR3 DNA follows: TGCAGCGTCGGACAGTTATTTAACACTGAAGCTTTCTTT. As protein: CSVGQLFNTEAFF.